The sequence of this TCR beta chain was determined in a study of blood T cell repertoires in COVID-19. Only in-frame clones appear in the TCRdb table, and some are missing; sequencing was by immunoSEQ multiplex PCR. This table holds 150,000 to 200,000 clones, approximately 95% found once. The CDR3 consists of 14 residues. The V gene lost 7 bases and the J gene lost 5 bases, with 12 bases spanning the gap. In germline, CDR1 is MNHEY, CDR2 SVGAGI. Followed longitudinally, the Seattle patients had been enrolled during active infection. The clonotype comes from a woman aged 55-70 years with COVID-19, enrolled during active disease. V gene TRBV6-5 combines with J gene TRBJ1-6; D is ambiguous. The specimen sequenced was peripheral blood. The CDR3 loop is CASTLRQDNSPLHF. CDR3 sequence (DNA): TGTGCCAGCACGCTTCGCCAGGATAATTCACCCCTCCACTTT.